This T cell receptor beta chain was sequenced in a study of T cell responses to AZD1222 COVID-19 vaccine. This clone appeared a single time. In germline, CDR1 is SEHNR, CDR2 FQNEAQ (reference sequence). The CDR3 has 13 amino acids. V lost 5 bases, J lost 7 bases, and 7 bases stayed unmatched. Sequencing used immunoSEQ multiplex PCR; TCRdb keeps in-frame clones, though not all of them. Of about 120,000 clones in the sample, roughly 91% were seen once. Recipients boosted at about 4 weeks or about 12 weeks are pooled. Sequencing used peripheral blood, obtained 28 days after the second AZD1222 dose. This sequence was found in an adult who received the AZD1222 COVID-19 vaccine. The chain couples TRBV7-9 to TRBJ1-1, with 7 bases identical to TRBD1. The CDR3 sequence: CASSGRQGDEAFF. CDR3 nucleotide sequence: TGTGCCAGCAGCGGTAGACAGGGTGATGAAGCTTTCTTT.